Detailed here is one T cell receptor beta chain. Its specificity is not known. This record comes from a study of T cells in Graves' hyperthyroidism and ophthalmopathy. Study-wide results and limits: In validation, the model predicted ophthalmopathy. These predictions came a median roughly 6.5 months before onset.

Inclusion characteristics of ophthalmopathy patients comprised a Clinical Activity Score of at least 3, a NOSPECS grade of at least 4, and duration under 3 months. Lactation, pregnancy, other autoimmune disease or uncontrolled infection excluded patients. It was RNA transcripts that yielded the amplified TCR beta CDR3 regions. First-round RT-PCR targeting the TCR CDR3 was performed with the HTBI primer set. TCRdb re-called the multiplex PCR reads with MiXCR, one entry per CDR3 protein. Of under 350,000 distinct CDR3 sequences in the sample, about a sixth were seen once. The CDR3 runs 14 residues. Trimming cost V 7 bases and J 0 bases, with 13 bases left between them.

This TCR was recovered from a woman aged 55-70 years with Graves' ophthalmopathy. The rearrangement links TRBV12-3 or TRBV12-4 to TRBJ2-7; D may be TRBD2 (6 bases). The specimen sequenced was blood. The CDR3 DNA sequence: TGTGCCAGCACCCCTTGGGGGGACTCCTACGAGCAGTACTTC. This translates into CASTPWGDSYEQYF.